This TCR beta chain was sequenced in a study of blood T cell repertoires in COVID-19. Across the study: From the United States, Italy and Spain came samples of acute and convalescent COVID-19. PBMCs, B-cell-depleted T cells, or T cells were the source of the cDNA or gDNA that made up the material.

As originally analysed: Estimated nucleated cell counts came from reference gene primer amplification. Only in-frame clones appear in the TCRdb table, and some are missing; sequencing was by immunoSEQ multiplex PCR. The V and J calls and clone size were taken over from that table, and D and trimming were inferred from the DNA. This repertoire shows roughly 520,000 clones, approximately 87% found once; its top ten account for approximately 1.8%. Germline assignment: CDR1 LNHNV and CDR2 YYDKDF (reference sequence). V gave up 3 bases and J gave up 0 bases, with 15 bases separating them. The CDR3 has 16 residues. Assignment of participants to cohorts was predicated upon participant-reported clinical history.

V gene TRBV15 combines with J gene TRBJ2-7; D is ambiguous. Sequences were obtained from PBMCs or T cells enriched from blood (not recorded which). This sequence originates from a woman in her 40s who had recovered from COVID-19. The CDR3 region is CATSSNRPESSYEQYF. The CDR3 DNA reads TGTGCCACCAGCAGTAATCGTCCCGAGAGCTCCTACGAGCAGTACTTC. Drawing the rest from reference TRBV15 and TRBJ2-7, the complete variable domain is DAMVIQNPRYQVTQFGKPVTLSCSQTLNHNVMYWYQQKSSQAPKLLFHYYDKDFNNEADTPDNFQSRRPNTSFCFLDIRSPGLGDTAMYLCATSSNRPESSYEQYFGPGTRLTVT.